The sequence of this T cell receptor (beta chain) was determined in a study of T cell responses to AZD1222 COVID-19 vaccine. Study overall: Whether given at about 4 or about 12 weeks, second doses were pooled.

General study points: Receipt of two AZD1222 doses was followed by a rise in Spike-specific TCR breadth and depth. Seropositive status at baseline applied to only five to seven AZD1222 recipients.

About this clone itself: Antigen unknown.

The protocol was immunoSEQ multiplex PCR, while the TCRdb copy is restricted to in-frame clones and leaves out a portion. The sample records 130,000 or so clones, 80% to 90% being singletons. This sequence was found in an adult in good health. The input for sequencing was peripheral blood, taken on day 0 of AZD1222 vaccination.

The CDR3 sequence is CASSRTAGADSNQPQHF. The CDR3 DNA follows: TGTGCCAGTAGTAGAACGGCAGGGGCCGATAGCAATCAGCCCCAGCATTTT. The chain employs TRBV19 and TRBJ1-5; maybe TRBD1 (6 bases). The CDR3 sequence is 17 residues long. CDR1 LNHDA and CDR2 SQIVND come from the germline V gene (reference sequence). The V and J ends lost 4 bases and 0 bases respectively, with 16 bases between them.